Below, 23 T cell receptor beta chains from the same sample are listed, as sequenced in a study of shared clonotypes between healthy human individuals. Clones were read by immunoSEQ multiplex PCR, and TCRdb kept only the in-frame ones, dropping some. The sample lists about 2.1 million clones, 93% occurring once. CD45RO negativity and positive selection for CCR7 defined naive CD8 cells, a population that excluded terminally differentiated effector memory CD45RA+ cells. The specimen was naive CD8+ T cells from PBMCs. These receptor sequences come from a man younger than 35 in good health. Some clones in this sample may be carry-over from other donors' samples.

This sequence joins TRBV15 and TRBJ1-2; D unresolved. CDR3 size: 13 residues. CDR1 LNHNV and CDR2 YYDKDF come from the germline V gene (reference sequence). Trimming shortened V by 0 bases and J by 4 bases, and 6 bases separated the two germline ends. The CDR3 protein is CATSREAAYGYTF. As DNA, the CDR3 is TGTGCCACCAGCAGAGAGGCAGCCTATGGCTACACCTTC. Full variable domain (missing parts from reference TRBV15 and TRBJ1-2): DAMVIQNPRYQVTQFGKPVTLSCSQTLNHNVMYWYQQKSSQAPKLLFHYYDKDFNNEADTPDNFQSRRPNTSFCFLDIRSPGLGDTAMYLCATSREAAYGYTFGSGTRLTVV.

The chain joins TRBV2 to TRBJ2-3; 15 nucleotides align to TRBD2. V lost 6 bases and J lost 5; bases outside the gene matches: 12. The CDR3 is made up of 18 amino acids. Germline loops: CDR1 SNHLY, CDR2 FYNNEI. CDR3 in amino acids: CASSGTSGRRAVRDTQYF. CDR3 nucleotides: TGTGCCAGCAGCGGGACTAGCGGGAGGAGGGCCGTTAGAGATACGCAGTATTTT.

Concerning this clone: Other DNA sequences in this sample translate to the same CDR3. The chain carries TRBV13 and TRBJ2-3; D is unresolved. The V end was cut by 5 bases, the J end by 4 bases, with 10 bases between. This CDR3 spans 13 amino acids. Germline V lookup: CDR1 PRHDT, CDR2 FYEKMQ (reference sequence). The CDR3 here is CASSPPSADTQYF. The DNA of the CDR3 is TGTGCCAGCAGCCCCCCGTCGGCAGATACGCAGTATTTT.

V gene TRBV6-1 combines with J gene TRBJ1-2; 7 nucleotides line up with TRBD1. V lost 5 bases, J lost 7 bases, and 4 bases stayed unmatched. The CDR3 covers 12 residues. Germline V lookup: CDR1 MNHNS, CDR2 SASEGT. The CDR3 region is CASSPNRGGYTF. For the CDR3, the DNA is TGTGCCAGCAGTCCCAACAGGGGTGGCTACACCTTC.

This clone has only a few counts. Additional DNA sequences in this sample encode the identical CDR3. The J gene is TRBJ1-1, the V gene TRBV27; no reliable D call. Germline CDR1 is MNHEY and CDR2 is SMNVEV (reference sequence). Trimming took 5 bases from V and 0 from J, leaving 7 bases between them. The CDR3 sequence is 13 residues long. Written as DNA, the CDR3 is TGTGCCAGCAGTCCCCGGTTGAACACTGAAGCTTTCTTT. Translation gives CASSPRLNTEAFF.

Only one count was recorded for this clone. This chain uses TRBV27 with TRBJ2-1; TRBD1 matches at 10 bases. The CDR3 runs to 16 residues. Trimming at V came to 4 bases and at J to 7 bases, leaving 10 bases not matched to a gene. Looked up from germline, CDR1 is MNHEY and CDR2 is SMNVEV (reference sequence). The CDR3 spells CASSSGPGQGRNEQFF. The DNA of the CDR3 is TGTGCCAGCAGTTCTGGACCGGGACAGGGGAGAAATGAGCAGTTCTTC.

This clone was observed once. The chain is built from TRBV14 and TRBJ1-2; 7 bases match TRBD1. The CDR3 contains 14 residues. CDR1 is SGHDN and CDR2 is FVKESK in the germline V gene. The ends lost 1 base at V and 4 bases at J; junction bases unmatched: 3. The DNA of the CDR3 is TGTGCCAGCAGCCAAGTTACAGGGGTCTATGGCTACACCTTC. Protein product: CASSQVTGVYGYTF.

The gene calls are TRBV6-1 and TRBJ1-2; D uncertain. Germline V lookup: CDR1 MNHNS, CDR2 SASEGT. V was clipped by 5 bases and J by 3 bases, with 7 bases between them. The CDR3 is made up of 12 amino acids. The CDR3 region has the DNA TGTGCCAGCAGTTTAAAAGACTATGGCTACACCTTC. This translates into CASSLKDYGYTF.

J is TRBJ1-5 and V is TRBV29-1, with D unclear. Germline loops: CDR1 SQVTM, CDR2 ANQGSEA. The V end was cut by 6 bases, the J end by 7 bases, with 16 bases between. The length of the CDR3 is 13 residues. The CDR3 nucleotides read TGCAGCGTCTCAAGTGGGCGTACGCAGCCCCAGCATTTT. As protein: CSVSSGRTQPQHF.

The CDR3 nucleotides are TGTGCCAGCAGTTTACAGAGGTGGACCGACAGGAGCTCCTACAATGAGCAGTTCTTC. Translating it yields CASSLQRWTDRSSYNEQFF. The J gene is TRBJ2-1, the V gene TRBV27; weak D call: TRBD1 (6 bases). This CDR3 is 19 amino acids long. Germline CDR1 reads MNHEY; CDR2 reads SMNVEV (reference sequence). The V end lost 2 bases, the J end lost 0 bases, and 20 bases lay between the germline ends.

Worth noting for this clone: Other DNA sequences in this specimen translate into the identical CDR3. The genes are TRBV11-2 and TRBJ2-5; 9 bases fit TRBD2. Germline V gene sequence: CDR1 SGHAT, CDR2 FQNNGV. V shed 5 bases, J shed 5 bases, and the junction held 9 bases outside the gene matches. CDR3 length: 15 amino acids. The CDR3 DNA is TGTGCCAGCAGCCCCCCGGGACTAGCAAGGGAGACCCAGTACTTC. Its translation is CASSPPGLARETQYF. The complete variable domain, with remaining parts taken from reference TRBV11-2 and TRBJ2-5, reads EAGVAQSPRYKIIEKRQSVAFWCNPISGHATLYWYQQILGQGPKLLIQFQNNGVVDDSQLPKDRFSAERLKGVDSTLKIQPAKLEDSAVYLCASSPPGLARETQYFGPGTRLLVL.

The J gene is TRBJ2-3, the V gene TRBV6-6; possibly TRBD2 for D (5 bases). This CDR3 has 14 amino acids. Germline V gene lookup returns CDR1 MNHNY and CDR2 SVGAGI (reference sequence). V was clipped by 4 bases and J by 1 base, with 9 bases between them. The CDR3 nucleotides read TGTGCCAGCAGTTCGAGGGATGGCACAGATACGCAGTATTTT. Encoded protein: CASSSRDGTDTQYF.

The V call is TRBV29-1, the J call TRBJ2-1; 12 positions agree with TRBD2. J lost 7 bases, V lost 7 bases, and 11 bases had no gene match. Germline CDR1 reads SQVTM; CDR2 reads ANQGSEA. CDR3 size: 15 residues. The CDR3 loop reads CSAGPTSGSYNEQFF. The CDR3 region has the DNA TGCAGCGCCGGCCCGACTAGCGGGAGTTATAATGAGCAGTTCTTC.

The chain uses TRBV6-1 and TRBJ2-1, with 8 bases identical to TRBD2. The CDR3 runs 16 residues. With V trimmed by 3 bases and J by 8 bases, 12 bases remained unmatched. Germline V gives CDR1 MNHNS, CDR2 SASEGT. CDR3 nucleotide sequence: TGTGCCAGCAGTGAGCCCTTGAGCGGGAGTTGGGATGAGCAGTTCTTC. Protein: CASSEPLSGSWDEQFF.

This clone was recorded a few times. V gene TRBV28 combines with J gene TRBJ1-1; possibly TRBD1 for D (5 bases). Trimming left V 1 base short and J 6 bases short, with 12 bases between. Germline assignment: CDR1 MDHEN and CDR2 SYDVKM. This CDR3 comprises 14 residues. Here the CDR3 reads CASSLFRDTPEAFF. The DNA of the CDR3 is TGTGCCAGCAGTTTATTCAGGGATACCCCTGAAGCTTTCTTT.

V and J are TRBV19 and TRBJ1-1; D call uncertain. Germline loops: CDR1 LNHDA, CDR2 SQIVND (reference sequence). V gave up 6 bases and J gave up 4 bases, with 12 bases separating them. The CDR3 is made up of 13 amino acids. The CDR3 nucleotides are TGTGCCAGTAGCTACGGTACGGGCACTGAAGCTTTCTTT. Amino acids: CASSYGTGTEAFF.

About this clone: The same CDR3 can be traced to other DNA sequences in this sample. The CDR3 is CASSPAGNYGYTF. In DNA, the CDR3 is TGTGCCAGCAGCCCTGCGGGGAACTATGGCTACACCTTC. The J gene is TRBJ1-2, the V gene TRBV28, with D hard to call. CDR1 and CDR2 from the germline V gene are MDHEN and SYDVKM. V lost 6 bases and J 2 bases, leaving 10 bases between the germline ends. This CDR3 has 13 residues.

The chain employs TRBV5-6 and TRBJ2-5; 8 positions match TRBD1. V shed 3 bases and J 5 bases; nucleotides not matched to a gene: 18. CDR3 size: 18 residues. The germline V gene encodes CDR1 SGHDT and CDR2 YYEEEE. The CDR3 DNA sequence: TGTGCCAGCAGCTCCGGTTGGGAGGAGGACAGGGCAGCTGAGACCCAGTACTTC. Translated: CASSSGWEEDRAAETQYF.

This chain connects TRBV4-3 to TRBJ1-2; tentatively, D is TRBD1 (6 bases). V was trimmed by 0 bases and J by 4 bases, leaving 15 bases between them. Germline CDR1 is LGHNA and CDR2 is YSLEER. This CDR3 is 16 amino acids long. CDR3 in DNA: TGCGCCAGCAGCCAAGATTGGGGGGCGCGGGGCTATGGCTACACCTTC. The encoded protein is CASSQDWGARGYGYTF.

The V and J genes are TRBV27 and TRBJ1-1; the match to TRBD1 covers 7 bases. Looked up from germline, CDR1 is MNHEY and CDR2 is SMNVEV (reference sequence). This CDR3 is built from 16 residues. V shed 5 bases and J 1 base; nucleotides not matched to a gene: 10. The CDR3 DNA follows: TGTGCCAGCAGTCTACGCCTGACAGGGTCGAACACTGAAGCTTTCTTT. Its translation: CASSLRLTGSNTEAFF.

The V and J genes are TRBV29-1 and TRBJ2-3; possible D gene TRBD2, 6 bases. Germline lookup yields CDR1 SQVTM and CDR2 ANQGSEA. CDR3 length: 13 amino acids. Trimming cost V 4 bases and J 6 bases, with 14 bases left between them. CDR3 nucleotides: TGCAGCGTTGTTTCCGGGAGCAGGGATACGCAGTATTTT. Translated, it gives CSVVSGSRDTQYF.

This chain joins TRBV30 and TRBJ2-2; 9 positions agree with TRBD2. The CDR3 sequence is 17 residues long. Trimming at V came to 0 bases and at J to 7 bases, leaving 12 bases not matched to a gene. CDR1 and CDR2 from the germline V gene are GTSNPN and SVGIG (reference sequence). The DNA of the CDR3 is TGTGCCTGGAGTGTACCCCGGCTAGCGGGGCCCGGCGGGGAGCTGTTTTTT. As protein: CAWSVPRLAGPGGELFF.

The gene calls are TRBV27 and TRBJ1-2, with a weak D call TRBD1 (6 bases). This CDR3 is 15 amino acids long. Trimming removed 0 bases from V and 5 bases from J, with 13 bases in between. Germline CDR1 and CDR2: MNHEY and SMNVEV (reference sequence). CDR3 coding DNA: TGTGCCAGCAGTTTATCGGGCAGGGGACGTTATGGCTACACCTTC. Its translation is CASSLSGRGRYGYTF.